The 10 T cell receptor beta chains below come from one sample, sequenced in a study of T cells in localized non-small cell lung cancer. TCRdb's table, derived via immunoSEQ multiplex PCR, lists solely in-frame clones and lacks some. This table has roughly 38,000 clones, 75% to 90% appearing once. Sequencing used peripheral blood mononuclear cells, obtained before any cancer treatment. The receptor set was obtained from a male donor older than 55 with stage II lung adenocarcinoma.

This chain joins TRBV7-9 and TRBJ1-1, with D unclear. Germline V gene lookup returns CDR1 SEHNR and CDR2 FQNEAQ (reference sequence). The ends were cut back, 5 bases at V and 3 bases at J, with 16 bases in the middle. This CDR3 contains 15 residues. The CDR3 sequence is CASSPQVGPDTEAFF. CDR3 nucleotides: TGTGCCAGCAGCCCCCAGGTAGGGCCAGACACTGAAGCTTTCTTT.

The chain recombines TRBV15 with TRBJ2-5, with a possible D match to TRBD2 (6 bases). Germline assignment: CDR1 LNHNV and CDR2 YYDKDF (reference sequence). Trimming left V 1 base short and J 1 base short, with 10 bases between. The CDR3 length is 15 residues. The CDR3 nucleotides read TGTGCCACCAGCAGAGTGGGACTCATCCAAGAGACCCAGTACTTC. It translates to CATSRVGLIQETQYF.

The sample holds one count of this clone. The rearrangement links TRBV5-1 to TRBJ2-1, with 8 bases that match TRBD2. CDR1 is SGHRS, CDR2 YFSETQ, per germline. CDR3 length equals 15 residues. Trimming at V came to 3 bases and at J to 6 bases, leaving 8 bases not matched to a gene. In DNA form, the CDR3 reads TGCGCCAGCAGCTCGAGTGGGACTAGATCCAATGAGCAGTTCTTC. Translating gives CASSSSGTRSNEQFF.

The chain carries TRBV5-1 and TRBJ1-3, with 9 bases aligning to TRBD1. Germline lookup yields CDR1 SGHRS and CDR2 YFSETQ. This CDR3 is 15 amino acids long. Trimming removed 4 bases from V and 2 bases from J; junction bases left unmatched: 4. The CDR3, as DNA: TGCGCCAGCAGCAATCGGACAGGGGCTGGAAACACCATATATTTT. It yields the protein CASSNRTGAGNTIYF. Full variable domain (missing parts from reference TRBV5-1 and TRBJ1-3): KAGVTQTPRYLIKTRGQQVTLSCSPISGHRSVSWYQQTPGQGLQFLFEYFSETQRNKGNFPGRFSGRQFSNSRSEMNVSTLELGDSALYLCASSNRTGAGNTIYFGEGSWLTVV.

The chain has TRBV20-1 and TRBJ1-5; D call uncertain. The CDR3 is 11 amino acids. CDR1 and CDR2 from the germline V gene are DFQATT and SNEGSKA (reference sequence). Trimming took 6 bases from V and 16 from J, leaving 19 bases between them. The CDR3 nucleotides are TGCAGTGCCACGGTCCGGACGGCTTTCCATTTT. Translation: CSATVRTAFHF.

In nucleotides, the CDR3 is TGTGCCAGCAGCTTAGGTGCGCAAGAGACCCAGTACTTC. It codes for CASSLGAQETQYF. The gene calls are TRBV7-8 and TRBJ2-5, with D unclear. The CDR3 runs 13 residues. Germline CDR1 SGHVS, CDR2 FQNEAQ. The V end lost 1 base, the J end lost 2 bases, and 5 bases lay between the germline ends.

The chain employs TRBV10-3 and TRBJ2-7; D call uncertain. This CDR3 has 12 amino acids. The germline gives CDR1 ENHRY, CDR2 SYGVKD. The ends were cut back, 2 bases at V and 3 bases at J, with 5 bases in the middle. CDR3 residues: CAISEDSYEQYF. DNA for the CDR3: TGTGCCATCAGTGAGGATAGCTACGAGCAGTACTTC.

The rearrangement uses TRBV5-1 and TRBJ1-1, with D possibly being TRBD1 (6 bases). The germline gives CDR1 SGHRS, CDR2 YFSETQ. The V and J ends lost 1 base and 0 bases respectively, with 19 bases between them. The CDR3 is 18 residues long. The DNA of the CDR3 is TGCGCCAGCAGCTTGACCACCACAGGGAGACGGTTGAACACTGAAGCTTTCTTT. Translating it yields CASSLTTTGRRLNTEAFF.

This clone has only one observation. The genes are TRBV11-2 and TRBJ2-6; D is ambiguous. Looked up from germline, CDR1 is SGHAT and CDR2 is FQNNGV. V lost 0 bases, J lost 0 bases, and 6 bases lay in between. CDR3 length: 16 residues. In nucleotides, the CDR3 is TGTGCCAGCAGCTTAGATCTTAGCTCTGGGGCCAACGTCCTGACTTTC. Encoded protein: CASSLDLSSGANVLTF.

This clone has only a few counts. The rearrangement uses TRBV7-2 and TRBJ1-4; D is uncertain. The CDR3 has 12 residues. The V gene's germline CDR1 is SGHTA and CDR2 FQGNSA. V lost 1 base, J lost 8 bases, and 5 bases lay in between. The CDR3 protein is CASSLGGEKLFF. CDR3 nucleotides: TGTGCCAGCAGCTTAGGCGGAGAAAAACTGTTTTTT.